This TCR beta chain appears in the sequencing data of a study of PD-1 blockade in classical Hodgkin lymphoma. Every patient had relapsed following autologous stem cell transplantation, and cohorts differed in brentuximab vedotin exposure. Produced via immunoSEQ multiplex PCR; TCRdb's table is partial and in-frame only. The table lists more than 50,000 clones, roughly 90% of them singletons. Looked up from germline, CDR1 is SGHRS and CDR2 is YFSETQ. The CDR3 sequence is 15 residues long. V dropped 3 bases and J dropped 3; count of bases not matched to a gene: 8. Sample: peripheral blood mononuclear cells (PBMCs), taken at baseline. The TCR originated in a human donor with classical Hodgkin lymphoma. V and J are TRBV5-1 and TRBJ2-5, with 7 bases fitting TRBD1. The CDR3 spells CASSWGRGREETQYF. CDR3 DNA: TGCGCCAGCAGCTGGGGCAGGGGGAGAGAAGAGACCCAGTACTTC.